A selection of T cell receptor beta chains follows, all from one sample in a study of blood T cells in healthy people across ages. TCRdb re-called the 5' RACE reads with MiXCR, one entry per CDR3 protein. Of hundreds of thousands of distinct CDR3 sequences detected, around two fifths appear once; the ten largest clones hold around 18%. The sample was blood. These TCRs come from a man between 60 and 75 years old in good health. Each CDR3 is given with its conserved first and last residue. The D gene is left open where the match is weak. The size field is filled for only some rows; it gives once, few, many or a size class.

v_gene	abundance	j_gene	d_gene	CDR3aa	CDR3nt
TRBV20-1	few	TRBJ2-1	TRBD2	CSAPGLMYNEQFF	TGCAGTGCCCCGGGACTAATGTACAATGAGCAGTTCTTC
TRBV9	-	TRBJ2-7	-	CASSETGGPYEQYF	TGTGCCAGCAGCGAGACCGGGGGCCCCTACGAGCAGTACTTC
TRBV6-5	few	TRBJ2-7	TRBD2	CASRTHGGNEQYF	TGTGCCAGCAGAACTCACGGGGGGAACGAGCAGTACTTC
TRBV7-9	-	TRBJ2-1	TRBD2	CASSPEGLAREQFF	TGTGCCAGCAGCCCAGAGGGACTAGCAAGGGAGCAGTTCTTC
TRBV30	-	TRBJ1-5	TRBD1	CAWSVRTGTGSNQPQHF	TGTGCCTGGAGTGTTCGGACCGGGACAGGGAGCAATCAGCCCCAGCATTTT
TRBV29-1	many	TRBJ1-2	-	CSVLRGGYTF	TGCAGCGTCCTCAGAGGAGGCTACACCTTC
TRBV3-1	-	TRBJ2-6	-	CASSQHPSGANVLTF	TGTGCCAGCAGCCAACATCCATCTGGGGCCAACGTCCTGACTTTC
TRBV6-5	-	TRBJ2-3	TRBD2	CASSYTAGAADTQYF	TGTGCCAGCAGCTACACAGCGGGGGCGGCAGATACGCAGTATTTT
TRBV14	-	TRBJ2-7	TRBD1	CASSRKTGDPYEQYF	TGTGCCAGCAGTCGAAAAACAGGGGATCCCTACGAGCAGTACTTC
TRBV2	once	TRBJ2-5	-	CASRKDSWQETQYF	TGTGCCAGCAGGAAGGACAGTTGGCAAGAGACCCAGTACTTC
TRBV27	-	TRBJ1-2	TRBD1	CASSLQGATNGYTF	TGTGCCAGCAGTTTACAGGGGGCGACGAATGGCTACACCTTC
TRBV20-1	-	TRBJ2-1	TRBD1	CSAVGTARSYNEQFF	TGCAGTGCTGTCGGGACAGCACGCTCCTACAATGAGCAGTTCTTC
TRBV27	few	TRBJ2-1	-	CASSLWWGESDEQFF	TGTGCCAGCAGTTTGTGGTGGGGGGAGTCGGATGAGCAGTTCTTC
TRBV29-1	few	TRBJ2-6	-	CSVRLSGANVLTF	TGCAGCGTTAGGCTCTCTGGGGCCAACGTCCTGACTTTC
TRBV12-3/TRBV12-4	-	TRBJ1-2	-	CASSSSPSLGFTF	TGTGCCAGCAGTTCGTCACCCTCGTTAGGGTTCACCTTC
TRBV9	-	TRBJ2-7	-	CASSPGEGPYEQYF	TGTGCCAGCAGCCCAGGGGAGGGCCCCTACGAGCAGTACTTC
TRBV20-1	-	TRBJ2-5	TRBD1	CSARDFRDRGQETQYF	TGCAGTGCTAGAGATTTCCGGGACAGGGGCCAAGAGACCCAGTACTTC
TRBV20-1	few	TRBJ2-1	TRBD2	CSAFTSGVYNEQFF	TGCAGTGCTTTTACTAGCGGGGTCTACAATGAGCAGTTCTTC
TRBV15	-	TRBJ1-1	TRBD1	CATSRIGFGQGVKAFF	TGTGCCACCAGCAGAATAGGGTTTGGGCAGGGGGTAAAAGCTTTCTTT
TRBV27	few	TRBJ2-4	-	CASSTNRAVGAKNIQYF	TGTGCCAGCAGTACTAATAGGGCAGTCGGGGCCAAAAACATTCAGTACTTC
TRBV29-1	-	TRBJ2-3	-	CSVEVTDTQYF	TGCAGCGTTGAGGTTACAGATACGCAGTATTTT
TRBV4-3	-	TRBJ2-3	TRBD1	CASSQDGRGRLDTQYF	TGCGCCAGCAGCCAAGACGGCAGGGGGCGGTTAGATACGCAGTATTTT
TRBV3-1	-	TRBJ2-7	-	CASSQWGDEQYF	TGTGCCAGCAGCCAGTGGGGGGACGAGCAGTACTTC
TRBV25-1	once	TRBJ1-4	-	CASSGVGVGEKLFF	TGTGCCAGCAGTGGGGTAGGTGTTGGCGAAAAACTGTTTTTT
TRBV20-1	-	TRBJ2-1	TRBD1	CSAARQGRFGNEQFF	TGCAGTGCCGCACGACAGGGGAGATTTGGCAATGAGCAGTTCTTC
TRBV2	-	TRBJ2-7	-	CASSRGESVPEQYF	TGTGCCAGCAGCCGTGGAGAGTCGGTCCCCGAGCAGTACTTC
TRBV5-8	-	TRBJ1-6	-	CASSSLGTAHSPLHF	TGTGCCAGCAGCTCCCTCGGGACGGCTCATTCACCCCTCCACTTT
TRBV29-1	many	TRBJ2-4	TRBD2	CSVEKRGGRAKNIQYF	TGCAGCGTTGAAAAGCGGGGGGGCCGAGCCAAAAACATTCAGTACTTC
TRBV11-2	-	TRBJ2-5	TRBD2	CASSLSGGKETQYF	TGTGCCAGCAGTTTAAGCGGGGGTAAAGAGACCCAGTACTTC
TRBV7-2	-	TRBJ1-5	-	CASSLVGRVGQPQHF	TGTGCCAGCAGCTTAGTAGGCAGGGTAGGGCAGCCCCAGCATTTT
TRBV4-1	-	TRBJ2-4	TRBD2	CASSQIGQGGSKNIQYF	TGCGCCAGCAGCCAAATCGGGCAGGGAGGGTCAAAAAACATTCAGTACTTC
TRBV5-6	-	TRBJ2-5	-	CASSTGTGVARETQYF	TGTGCCAGCAGCACTGGCACGGGGGTGGCCCGGGAGACCCAGTACTTC
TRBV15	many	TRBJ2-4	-	CATSRDGGSSSIQYF	TGTGCCACCAGCAGAGATGGAGGGTCTTCAAGCATTCAGTACTTC
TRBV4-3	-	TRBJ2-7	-	CASSQVGQGFAEQYF	TGCGCCAGCAGCCAAGTCGGGCAGGGGTTCGCCGAGCAGTACTTC
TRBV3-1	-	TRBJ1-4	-	CASSQGQINEKLFF	TGTGCCAGCAGCCAAGGCCAGATTAATGAAAAACTGTTTTTT
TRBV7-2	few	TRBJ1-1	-	CASSPGSGVNTEAFF	TGTGCCAGCAGCCCCGGGTCGGGGGTGAACACTGAAGCTTTCTTT
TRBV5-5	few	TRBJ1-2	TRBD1	CASSQGQGTYGYTF	TGTGCCAGCAGTCAGGGACAGGGCACCTATGGCTACACCTTC
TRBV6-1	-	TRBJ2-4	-	CASSEVTTAKNIQYF	TGTGCCAGCAGTGAAGTCACAACGGCCAAAAACATTCAGTACTTC
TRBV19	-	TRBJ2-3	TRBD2	CASSAIPPGLAGGRDTQYF	TGTGCCAGTAGTGCCATCCCTCCGGGACTAGCGGGGGGCAGGGATACGCAGTATTTT
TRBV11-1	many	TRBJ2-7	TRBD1	CASSLAGTGWDHYEQYF	TGTGCCAGCAGCCTCGCCGGGACAGGGTGGGACCACTACGAGCAGTACTTC
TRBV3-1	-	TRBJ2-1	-	CASSKRGYEQFF	TGTGCCAGCAGCAAACGGGGTTATGAGCAGTTCTTC
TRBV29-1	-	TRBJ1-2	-	CSPWGGGALGYTF	TGCAGCCCATGGGGTGGAGGGGCGCTTGGCTACACCTTC
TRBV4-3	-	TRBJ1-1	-	CASSQGGGAGNTEAFF	TGCGCCAGCAGCCAAGGTGGAGGGGCCGGGAACACTGAAGCTTTCTTT
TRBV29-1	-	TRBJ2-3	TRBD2	CSVFRTVAGRSTDTQYF	TGCAGCGTGTTCAGGACTGTAGCGGGGAGGAGCACAGATACGCAGTATTTT
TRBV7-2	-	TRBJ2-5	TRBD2	CASSLDSGATNEQYF	TGTGCCAGCAGCTTAGATAGCGGGGCTACCAATGAGCAGTACTTC
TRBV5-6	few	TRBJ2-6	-	CASSAEGSVSVLTF	TGTGCCAGCAGCGCCGAAGGCTCGGTCAGCGTCCTGACTTTC
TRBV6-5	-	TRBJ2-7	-	CASSYSDSGRQYF	TGTGCCAGCAGTTACTCTGATTCGGGGCGGCAGTACTTC
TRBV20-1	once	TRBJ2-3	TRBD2	CSAGLAEVTQYF	TGCAGTGCAGGACTAGCGGAAGTTACGCAGTATTTT
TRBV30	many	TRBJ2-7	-	CAWSLKGSSSYEQYF	TGTGCCTGGAGTCTCAAGGGGTCGAGCTCCTACGAGCAGTACTTC